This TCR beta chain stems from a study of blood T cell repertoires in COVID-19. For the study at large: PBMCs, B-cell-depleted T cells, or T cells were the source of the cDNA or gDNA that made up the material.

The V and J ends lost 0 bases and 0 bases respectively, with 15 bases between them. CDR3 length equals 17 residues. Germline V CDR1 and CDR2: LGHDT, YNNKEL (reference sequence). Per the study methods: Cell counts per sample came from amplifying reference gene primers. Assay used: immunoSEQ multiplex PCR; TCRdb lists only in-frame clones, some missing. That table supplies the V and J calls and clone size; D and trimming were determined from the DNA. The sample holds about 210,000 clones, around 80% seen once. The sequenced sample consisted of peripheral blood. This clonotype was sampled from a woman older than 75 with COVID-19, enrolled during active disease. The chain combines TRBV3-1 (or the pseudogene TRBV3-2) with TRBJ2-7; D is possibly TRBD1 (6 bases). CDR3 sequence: CASSQDQWWGLSYEQYF. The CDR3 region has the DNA TGTGCCAGCAGCCAAGATCAGTGGTGGGGGCTCTCCTACGAGCAGTACTTC.